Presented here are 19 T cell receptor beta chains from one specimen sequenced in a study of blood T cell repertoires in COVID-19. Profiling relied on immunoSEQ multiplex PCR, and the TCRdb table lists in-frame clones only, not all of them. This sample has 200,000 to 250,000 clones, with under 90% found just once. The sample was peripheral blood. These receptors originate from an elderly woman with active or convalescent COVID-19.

The CDR3 region has the DNA TGTGCCAGCAGCCGGACCGGGGAGCTGTTTTTT. This codes for CASSRTGELFF. The chain uses TRBV11-3 and TRBJ2-2; D unresolved. CDR1 is SGHNT, CDR2 YENEEA, per germline. V lost 5 bases and J 5 bases, leaving 3 bases between the germline ends. CDR3 length: 11 residues.

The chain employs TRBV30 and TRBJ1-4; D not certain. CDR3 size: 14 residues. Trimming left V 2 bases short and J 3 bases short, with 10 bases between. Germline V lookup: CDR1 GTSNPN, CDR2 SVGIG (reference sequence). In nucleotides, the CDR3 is TGTGCCTGGAGTCCGACAATAGCTAATGAAAAACTGTTTTTT. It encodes CAWSPTIANEKLFF.

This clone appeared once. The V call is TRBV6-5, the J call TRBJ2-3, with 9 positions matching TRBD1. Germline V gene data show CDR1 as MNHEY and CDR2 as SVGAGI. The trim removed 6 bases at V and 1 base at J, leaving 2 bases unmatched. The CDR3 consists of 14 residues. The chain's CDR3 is CASSRTGGTDTQYF. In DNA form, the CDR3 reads TGTGCCAGCAGCAGGACAGGGGGCACAGATACGCAGTATTTT.

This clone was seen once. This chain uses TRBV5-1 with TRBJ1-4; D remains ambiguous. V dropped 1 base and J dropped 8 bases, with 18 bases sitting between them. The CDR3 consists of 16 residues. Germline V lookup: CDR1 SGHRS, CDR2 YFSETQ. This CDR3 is CASSLSPALGEEKLFF. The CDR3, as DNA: TGCGCCAGCAGCTTGAGCCCCGCACTCGGAGAGGAAAAACTGTTTTTT.

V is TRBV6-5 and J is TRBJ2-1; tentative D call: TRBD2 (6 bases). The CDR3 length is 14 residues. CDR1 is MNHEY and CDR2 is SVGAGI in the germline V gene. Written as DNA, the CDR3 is TGTCAGTTTTCTCGGGGGTACTCCTACAATGAGCAGTTCTTC. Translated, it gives CQFSRGYSYNEQFF.

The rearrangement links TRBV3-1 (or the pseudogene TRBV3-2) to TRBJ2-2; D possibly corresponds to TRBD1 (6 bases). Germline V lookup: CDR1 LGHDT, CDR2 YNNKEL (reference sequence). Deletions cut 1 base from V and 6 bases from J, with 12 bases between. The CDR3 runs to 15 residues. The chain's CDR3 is CASSQGGQLAGELFF. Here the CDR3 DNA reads TGTGCCAGCAGCCAAGGGGGGCAGTTGGCCGGGGAGCTGTTTTTT.

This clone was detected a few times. The CDR3 reads CASSLDRDSAWAGELFF. The CDR3 DNA reads TGTGCCAGCAGCTTAGATCGGGACTCTGCGTGGGCCGGGGAGCTGTTTTTT. The chain links TRBV11-3 to TRBJ2-2; TRBD2 is a possible D gene (6 bases). The CDR3 runs to 17 residues. Trimming shortened V by 0 bases and J by 6 bases, and 17 bases separated the two germline ends. Looked up from germline, CDR1 is SGHNT and CDR2 is YENEEA.

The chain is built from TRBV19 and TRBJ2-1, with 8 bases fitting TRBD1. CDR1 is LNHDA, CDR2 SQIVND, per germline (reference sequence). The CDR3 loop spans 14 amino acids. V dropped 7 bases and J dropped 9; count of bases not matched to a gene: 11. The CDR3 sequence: CASKQDRVYGEQFF. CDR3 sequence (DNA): TGTGCCAGTAAACAGGACAGGGTTTATGGTGAGCAGTTCTTC.

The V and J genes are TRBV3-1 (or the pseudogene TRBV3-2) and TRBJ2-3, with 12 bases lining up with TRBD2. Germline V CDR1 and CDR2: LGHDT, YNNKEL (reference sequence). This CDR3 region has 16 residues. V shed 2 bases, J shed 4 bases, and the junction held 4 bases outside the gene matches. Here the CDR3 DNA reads TGTGCCAGCAGCCAAACTAGCGGGAGGTTGGCAGATACGCAGTATTTT. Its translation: CASSQTSGRLADTQYF.

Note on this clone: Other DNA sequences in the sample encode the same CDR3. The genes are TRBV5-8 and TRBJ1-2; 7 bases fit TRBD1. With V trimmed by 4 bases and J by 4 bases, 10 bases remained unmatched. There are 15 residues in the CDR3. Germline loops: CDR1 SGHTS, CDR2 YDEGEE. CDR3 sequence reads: CASSERQGLAYGYTF. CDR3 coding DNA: TGTGCCAGCAGCGAAAGACAGGGATTGGCCTATGGCTACACCTTC.

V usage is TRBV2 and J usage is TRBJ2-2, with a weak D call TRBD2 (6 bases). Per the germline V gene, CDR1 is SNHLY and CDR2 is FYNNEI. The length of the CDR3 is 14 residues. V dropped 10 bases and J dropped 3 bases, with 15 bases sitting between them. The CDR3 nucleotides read TGTGCCATCCAACCGGGGGTGGACACCGGGGAGCTGTTTTTT. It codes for CAIQPGVDTGELFF.

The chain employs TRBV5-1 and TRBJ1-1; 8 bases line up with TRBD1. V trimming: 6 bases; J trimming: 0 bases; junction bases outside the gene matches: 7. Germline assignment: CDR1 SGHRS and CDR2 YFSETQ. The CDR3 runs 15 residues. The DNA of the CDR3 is TGCGCCAGCACTCTGGCAGGGGGCATGAACACTGAAGCTTTCTTT. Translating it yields CASTLAGGMNTEAFF.

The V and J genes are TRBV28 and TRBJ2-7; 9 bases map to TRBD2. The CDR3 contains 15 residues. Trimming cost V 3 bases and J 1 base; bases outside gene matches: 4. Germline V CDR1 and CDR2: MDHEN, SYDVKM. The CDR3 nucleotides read TGTGCCAGCAGTTTTAGCGGGGGACTTTCCTACGAGCAGTACTTC. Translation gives CASSFSGGLSYEQYF.

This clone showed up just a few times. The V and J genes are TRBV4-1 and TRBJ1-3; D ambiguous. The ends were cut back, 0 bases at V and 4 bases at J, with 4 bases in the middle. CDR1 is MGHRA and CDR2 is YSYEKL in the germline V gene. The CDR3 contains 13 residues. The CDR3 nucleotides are TGCGCCAGCAGCCAAGATCAGGGAAACACCATATATTTT. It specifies CASSQDQGNTIYF.

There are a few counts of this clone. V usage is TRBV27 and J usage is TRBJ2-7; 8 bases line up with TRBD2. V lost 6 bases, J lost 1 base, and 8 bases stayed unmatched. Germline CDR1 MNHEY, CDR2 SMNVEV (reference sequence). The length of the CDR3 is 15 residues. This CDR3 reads CASRSALAGSYEQYF. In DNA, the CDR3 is TGTGCCAGCAGGTCCGCCTTAGCGGGGTCCTACGAGCAGTACTTC.

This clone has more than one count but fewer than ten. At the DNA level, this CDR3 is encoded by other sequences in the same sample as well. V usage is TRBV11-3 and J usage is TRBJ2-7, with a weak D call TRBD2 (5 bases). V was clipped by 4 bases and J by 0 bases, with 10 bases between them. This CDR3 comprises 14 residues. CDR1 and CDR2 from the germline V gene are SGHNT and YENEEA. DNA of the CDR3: TGTGCCAGCAGCTCTGGAGGATCCTCCTACGAGCAGTACTTC. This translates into CASSSGGSSYEQYF.

CDR3 protein: CASSFIASSNYNEQFF. CDR3 in DNA: TGTGCCAGCAGCTTCATTGCTAGCAGTAACTACAATGAGCAGTTCTTC. V usage is TRBV7-9 and J usage is TRBJ2-1, with D possibly matching TRBD2 (5 bases). Trimming pared 3 bases from V and 3 bases from J, leaving 15 bases between. Germline V lookup: CDR1 SEHNR, CDR2 FQNEAQ (reference sequence). The CDR3 length is 16 residues.

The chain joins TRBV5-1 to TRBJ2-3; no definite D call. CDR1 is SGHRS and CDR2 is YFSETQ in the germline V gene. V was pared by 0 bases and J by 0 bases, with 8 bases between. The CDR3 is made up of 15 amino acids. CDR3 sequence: CASSLVIGSTDTQYF. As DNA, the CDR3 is TGCGCCAGCAGCTTGGTGATCGGGAGCACAGATACGCAGTATTTT.

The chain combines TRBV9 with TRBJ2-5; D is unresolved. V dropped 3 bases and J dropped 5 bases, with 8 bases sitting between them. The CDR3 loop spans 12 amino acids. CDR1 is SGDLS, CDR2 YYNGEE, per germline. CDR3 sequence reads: CASSDSGETQYF. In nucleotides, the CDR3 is TGTGCCAGCAGCGACAGTGGGGAGACCCAGTACTTC.